Shown below are 31 T cell receptor beta chains from a single sample sequenced in a study of T cells in Graves' hyperthyroidism and ophthalmopathy. Amplification yielded TCR beta CDR3 regions, with RNA transcripts as the source. Researchers ran a first-round RT-PCR on the TCR CDR3 using the HTBI primer set. TCRdb analysed the multiplex PCR reads with MiXCR anew, one entry per CDR3 protein. This table holds 80,000 to 100,000 distinct CDR3 sequences, roughly 37% found once. The sample was peripheral blood or thyroid tissue (not recorded which). The receptors stem from a woman younger than 45 with Graves' hyperthyroidism.

This clonotype appeared many times. The V call is TRBV7-6, the J call TRBJ2-3; D is uncertain. The CDR3 has 12 residues. V lost 5 bases, J lost 2 bases, and 5 bases lay in between. Germline loops: CDR1 SGHVS, CDR2 FNYEAQ. The chain's CDR3 is CASSEYTDTQYF. The CDR3 DNA follows: TGTGCCAGCAGCGAATACACAGATACGCAGTATTTT.

The rearrangement joins TRBV5-4 to TRBJ1-5, with 7 nucleotides matching TRBD1. The CDR3 is 15 amino acids. V was pared by 1 base and J by 3 bases, with 4 bases of the junction left unmatched. The germline V gene encodes CDR1 SGHNT and CDR2 YYREEE (reference sequence). CDR3 sequence (DNA): TGTGCCAGCAGCTTGACAGGGGCAAACAATCAGCCCCAGCATTTT. Amino acid sequence: CASSLTGANNQPQHF.

This clonotype was observed at least ten times. This chain connects TRBV5-1 to TRBJ1-1, with 9 bases that match TRBD1. The trim removed 0 bases at V and 2 bases at J, leaving 2 bases unmatched. In germline, CDR1 is SGHRS, CDR2 YFSETQ. The CDR3 is made up of 15 amino acids. CDR3 DNA sequence: TGCGCCAGCAGCTTGGGGGACAGGGAAAACACTGAAGCTTTCTTT. It yields the protein CASSLGDRENTEAFF. Supplemented by reference TRBV5-1 and TRBJ1-1, the full variable domain reads KAGVTQTPRYLIKTRGQQVTLSCSPISGHRSVSWYQQTPGQGLQFLFEYFSETQRNKGNFPGRFSGRQFSNSRSEMNVSTLELGDSALYLCASSLGDRENTEAFFGQGTRLTVV.

Many counts were recorded for this clonotype. The V gene is TRBV5-1, the J gene TRBJ2-7; TRBD1 is a possible D gene (5 bases). The V gene's germline CDR1 is SGHRS and CDR2 YFSETQ. Trimming removed 0 bases at V and 2 bases at J, with 9 bases between. CDR3 length: 14 residues. The CDR3 sequence: CASSLDPGTYEQYF. DNA for the CDR3: TGCGCCAGCAGCTTGGATCCAGGGACCTACGAGCAGTACTTC.

The genes are TRBV15 and TRBJ2-7; 8 nucleotides match TRBD1. Germline V gene lookup returns CDR1 LNHNV and CDR2 YYDKDF (reference sequence). J was trimmed by 8 bases and V by 3 bases; bases with no gene match: 6. There are 13 residues in the CDR3. The CDR3 region is CATSRAPGGQQYF. The CDR3 DNA reads TGTGCCACCAGCAGGGCCCCAGGGGGCCAGCAGTACTTC.

The rearrangement uses TRBV7-2 and TRBJ2-5, with D tentatively TRBD1 (6 bases). This CDR3 contains 15 residues. Looked up from germline, CDR1 is SGHTA and CDR2 is FQGNSA. V gave up 3 bases and J gave up 5 bases, with 16 bases separating them. DNA of the CDR3: TGTGCCAGCAGCTTGCAGGGGTGGCAGAGGGAGACCCAGTACTTC. This gives the protein CASSLQGWQRETQYF.

This clonotype has a count of ten or more. The rearrangement links TRBV7-3 to TRBJ2-5; the match to TRBD1 covers 7 bases. J gave up 1 base and V 5 bases, and 19 bases lay outside the gene matches. CDR1 and CDR2 from the germline V gene are SGHTA and FQGTGA. The CDR3 sequence is 19 residues long. CDR3 coding DNA: TGTGCCAGCAGCCCCCCGAGGGGGCGTCAGGGCCCGGCCCAAGAGACCCAGTACTTC. This codes for CASSPPRGRQGPAQETQYF.

The chain links TRBV7-9 to TRBJ2-7, with a possible D match to TRBD2 (6 bases). CDR1 is SEHNR, CDR2 FQNEAQ, per germline (reference sequence). The ends were cut back, 5 bases at V and 7 bases at J, with 12 bases in the middle. The CDR3 runs to 12 residues. In DNA form, the CDR3 reads TGTGCCAGCAGCCACGGGAGAGGGGAGCAGTACTTC. It translates to CASSHGRGEQYF.

This clonotype was observed at least ten times. The chain links TRBV18 to TRBJ1-1; 8 nucleotides align to TRBD1. The junction had 2 bases not matched to a gene; V was cut back by 6 bases and J by 5 bases. CDR3 size: 12 residues. From germline, CDR1 is KGHSH and CDR2 LQKENI. CDR3 protein: CASSRQGTEAFF. CDR3 nucleotide sequence: TGTGCCAGCTCCCGACAGGGGACTGAAGCTTTCTTT.

This clonotype has a single count. The chain joins TRBV7-8 to TRBJ1-1, with D possibly TRBD1 on 6 matching bases. The CDR3 is 13 amino acids. Germline V gene data show CDR1 as SGHVS and CDR2 as FQNEAQ. V lost 5 bases to trimming and J lost 1 base, with 8 bases between them. Here the CDR3 reads CASSEGQNTEAFF. The CDR3 nucleotides read TGTGCCAGCAGCGAGGGACAGAACACTGAAGCTTTCTTT.

Many counts were recorded for this clonotype. The gene calls are TRBV2 and TRBJ1-5; D unclear. The length of the CDR3 is 13 residues. The germline V and J ends were trimmed by 3 bases and 4 bases, with 7 bases remaining between them. Germline values: CDR1 SNHLY, CDR2 FYNNEI. CDR3 nucleotide sequence: TGTGCCAGCAGTGACGTGGGTAATCAGCCCCAGCATTTT. Its protein is CASSDVGNQPQHF.

The chain has TRBV10-3 and TRBJ1-2, with 8 bases aligning to TRBD1. V lost 3 bases to trimming and J lost 8 bases; unmatched junction nucleotides: 5. The CDR3 spans 13 residues. The germline V gene encodes CDR1 ENHRY and CDR2 SYGVKD. The CDR3 sequence: CAISDDRGEGYTF. The CDR3 DNA sequence: TGTGCCATCAGTGACGACAGGGGTGAAGGCTACACCTTC.

At least ten counts were recorded for this clonotype. In DNA, the CDR3 is TGTGCCAGCAGCCAACTATCTCCTTCGGTCACCATATATTTT. Amino acid sequence: CASSQLSPSVTIYF. The chain employs TRBV3-1 and TRBJ1-3; no definite D call. Germline CDR1 LGHDT, CDR2 YNNKEL (reference sequence). Trimming took 2 bases from V and 9 from J, leaving 14 bases between them. The CDR3 sequence is 14 residues long.

This chain joins TRBV11-2 and TRBJ1-4; TRBD1 matches 9 bases. CDR1 is SGHAT and CDR2 is FQNNGV in the germline V gene. The CDR3 totals 13 residues. The trim removed 8 bases at V and 8 bases at J, leaving 6 bases unmatched. DNA of the CDR3: TGTGCCAGCTCCCGGGACAGGGAAGAAAAACTGTTTTTT. Protein: CASSRDREEKLFF.

This rearrangement joins TRBV20-1 to TRBJ2-7; 12 bases are shared with TRBD2. Germline V gives CDR1 DFQATT, CDR2 SNEGSKA (reference sequence). The length of the CDR3 is 13 residues. V was clipped by 5 bases and J by 6 bases; unmatched bases: 5. CDR3 bases: TGCAGTGCTTATCGGACTAGCGGGATCGAGCAGTACTTC. It codes for CSAYRTSGIEQYF.

CDR3 region: CSAATGRTEAFF. The CDR3 nucleotides are TGCAGCGCCGCTACGGGCAGAACTGAAGCTTTCTTT. The gene calls are TRBV29-1 and TRBJ1-1; no reliable D call. CDR1 is SQVTM, CDR2 ANQGSEA, per germline. V lost 7 bases to trimming and J lost 5 bases, with 14 bases between them. CDR3 length: 12 amino acids.

With regard to this clonotype: One end of the junction varies from germline; a read error may be responsible. The genes are TRBV2 and TRBJ2-5; the D is unclear. Germline values: CDR1 SNHLY, CDR2 FYNNEI. This CDR3 comprises 14 residues. Here the CDR3 reads CANSSSWASETQYF. The CDR3, as DNA: TGTGCCAACAGTTCCTCCTGGGCCTCAGAGACCCAGTACTTC.

This clonotype has only one observation. The V gene is TRBV4-2, the J gene TRBJ2-2; tentatively, D is TRBD2 (5 bases). Germline V gives CDR1 LGHNA, CDR2 YNFKEQ. Trimming removed 2 bases at V and 9 bases at J, with 13 bases between. The CDR3 sequence is 14 residues long. This CDR3 reads CASSQFIREWELFF. The CDR3 DNA sequence: TGTGCCAGCAGCCAATTCATCCGGGAATGGGAGCTGTTTTTT.

This clonotype was seen at least ten times. The genes are TRBV5-1 and TRBJ2-7, with D perhaps TRBD1 or TRBD2 (5 bases each). CDR3 size: 17 residues. Germline V CDR1 and CDR2: SGHRS, YFSETQ. V lost 2 bases and J 9 bases, leaving 27 bases between the germline ends. The CDR3 bases are TGCGCCAGCAGCTTTGGTGAGGGGCTAGCCCTCCTACGAGTGCAGTACTTC. Protein sequence: CASSFGEGLALLRVQYF. The entire variable domain, with the rest obtained from reference TRBV5-1 and TRBJ2-7, is as follows: KAGVTQTPRYLIKTRGQQVTLSCSPISGHRSVSWYQQTPGQGLQFLFEYFSETQRNKGNFPGRFSGRQFSNSRSEMNVSTLELGDSALYLCASSFGEGLALLRVQYFGPGTRLTVT.

This clonotype was observed many times. J is TRBJ2-7 and V is TRBV28, with 8 bases that match TRBD1. The CDR3 is 14 residues long. The J segment lost 4 bases and the V segment lost 8 bases, leaving 10 bases of the junction unmatched. Germline V gene lookup returns CDR1 MDHEN and CDR2 SYDVKM. In nucleotides, the CDR3 is TGTGCCAGCGCATTTGGGACAGGTCCGTACGAGCAGTACTTC. Protein sequence: CASAFGTGPYEQYF. The variable domain in full, completed from reference TRBV28 and TRBJ2-7, reads DVKVTQSSRYLVKRTGEKVFLECVQDMDHENMFWYRQDPGLGLRLIYFSYDVKMKEKGDIPEGYSVSREKKERFSLILESASTNQTSMYLCASAFGTGPYEQYFGPGTRLTVT.

Many counts were recorded for this clonotype. The chain uses TRBV2 and TRBJ2-3, with 9 nucleotides matching TRBD1. V shed 7 bases, J shed 9 bases, and the junction held 11 bases outside the gene matches. The CDR3 is 14 amino acids. CDR1 and CDR2 (germline): SNHLY, FYNNEI. The CDR3 DNA reads TGTGCCAGCACAGGGGGACAGGGCGGAGACACGCAGTATTTT. Its protein is CASTGGQGGDTQYF.

This rearrangement joins TRBV12-3 or TRBV12-4 to TRBJ2-5; D is ambiguous. The CDR3 is made up of 15 amino acids. Between the trimmed V and J ends, which lost 6 bases and 0 bases, there was a span of 14 bases. CDR3 sequence: CASSPFLRNQETQYF. The CDR3 DNA is TGTGCCAGCAGCCCCTTTCTACGGAACCAAGAGACCCAGTACTTC.

The chain joins TRBV19 to TRBJ2-2; no clear D. V dropped 2 bases and J dropped 0 bases, with 10 bases sitting between them. The CDR3 consists of 16 residues. Germline assignment: CDR1 LNHDA and CDR2 SQIVND (reference sequence). The CDR3 DNA reads as TGTGCCAGTAGTATAACCGGGCCAGCGAACACCGGGGAGCTGTTTTTT. Protein product: CASSITGPANTGELFF.

The gene calls are TRBV20-1 and TRBJ1-6, with 8 bases matching TRBD1. CDR1 is DFQATT and CDR2 is SNEGSKA in the germline V gene (reference sequence). J gave up 7 bases and V 3 bases, and 5 bases lay outside the gene matches. This CDR3 has 14 amino acids. The CDR3 protein is CSASSGQANSPLHF. CDR3 coding DNA: TGCAGTGCTAGCTCGGGACAGGCAAATTCACCCCTCCACTTT.

Comments on this clonotype: Likely a read error: the CDR3 ends without its conserved phenylalanine or tryptophan. Because the CDR3's place on the DNA is in doubt, the DNA is left out and the CDR3 is given as listed by TCRdb. The V gene is TRBV10-3, the J gene TRBJ2-2. From germline, CDR1 is ENHRY and CDR2 SYGVKD. With termini counted, the CDR3 has 15 amino acids. The CDR3 protein is CAISAPSGVIGELSL.

This clonotype was seen ten or more times. J is TRBJ1-6 and V is TRBV28, with 8 bases aligning to TRBD1. J lost 11 bases, V lost 3 bases, and 24 bases had no gene match. CDR3 size: 20 residues. CDR1 and CDR2 from the germline V gene are MDHEN and SYDVKM. Written as DNA, the CDR3 is TGTGCCAGCAGTTTGTACCCGCTCCGTGCAAACAGGGGGAAATTTGCACCCCTCCACTTT. This sequence encodes CASSLYPLRANRGKFAPLHF.

This clonotype was seen many times. The DNA of the CDR3 is TGTGCCAGCAGCTCGAGTCCGGGAGTCGGCACCGGGGAGCTGTTTTTT. It specifies CASSSSPGVGTGELFF. The V gene is TRBV11-3, the J gene TRBJ2-2, with D perhaps TRBD2 (6 bases). The germline V gene has CDR1 SGHNT and CDR2 YENEEA. CDR3 length: 16 residues. V was clipped by 4 bases and J by 4 bases, with 16 bases between them. The variable domain in full, with the rest retrieved from reference TRBV11-3 and TRBJ2-2, is EAGVVQSPRYKIIEKKQPVAFWCNPISGHNTLYWYLQNLGQGPELLIRYENEEAVDDSQLPKDRFSAERLKGVDSTLKIQPAELGDSAVYLCASSSSPGVGTGELFFGEGSRLTVL.

This clonotype was seen repeatedly, ten times or more. The gene calls are TRBV5-4 and TRBJ2-7; 10 bases align to TRBD2. V dropped 1 base and J dropped 3; count of bases not matched to a gene: 4. This CDR3 spans 15 amino acids. In germline, CDR1 is SGHNT, CDR2 YYREEE (reference sequence). The CDR3 coding sequence is TGTGCCAGCAGCTTGCTAGCGGGAGCCATCTACGAGCAGTACTTC. It translates to CASSLLAGAIYEQYF.

Ten or more counts support this clonotype. The chain joins TRBV28 to TRBJ1-6; no firm D call. CDR1 MDHEN and CDR2 SYDVKM come from the germline V gene. The CDR3 length is 14 residues. V gave up 6 bases and J gave up 7 bases, with 13 bases separating them. CDR3 in DNA: TGTGCCAGCAGCCTATTAACGAGGAATTCACCCCTCCACTTT. Translation: CASSLLTRNSPLHF. The full variable domain, completed using reference TRBV28 and TRBJ1-6, is DVKVTQSSRYLVKRTGEKVFLECVQDMDHENMFWYRQDPGLGLRLIYFSYDVKMKEKGDIPEGYSVSREKKERFSLILESASTNQTSMYLCASSLLTRNSPLHFGNGTRLTVT.

This clonotype counts as medium-sized. The chain employs TRBV20-1 and TRBJ2-5; possibly TRBD1 for D (5 bases). V lost 7 bases, J lost 2 bases, and 8 bases lay in between. The CDR3 extends over 11 amino acids. Germline loops: CDR1 DFQATT, CDR2 SNEGSKA (reference sequence). The CDR3 DNA sequence: TGCAGTGGACAGATACAAGAGACCCAGTACTTC. This encodes CSGQIQETQYF.

This clonotype was recorded at least ten times. This chain joins TRBV7-2 and TRBJ2-7, with D maybe TRBD2 (5 bases). With 5 bases removed from V and 3 bases from J, the gap between germline ends came to 14 bases. CDR3 length equals 14 residues. From germline, CDR1 is SGHTA and CDR2 FQGNSA. Written as DNA, the CDR3 is TGTGCCAGCAGCCTAGGAGGTGGCCTCTACGAGCAGTACTTC. Amino acids: CASSLGGGLYEQYF.